Many counts were recorded for the clone carrying this T cell receptor (beta chain). TCRdb re-derived calls from the 5' RACE reads in MiXCR, one entry per CDR3 protein. This table has some 300,000 distinct CDR3 sequences, roughly 3.5% appearing once. The data were obtained in a study of T cells after yellow fever vaccination. Deletions cut 3 bases from V and 4 bases from J, with 9 bases between. This CDR3 spans 13 amino acids. Germline values: CDR1 MNHEY, CDR2 SMNVEV (reference sequence). The receptor's source is a man aged 18-30 years who received the YFV17D yellow fever vaccine. This chain links TRBV27 with TRBJ1-1; no firm D call. Sample: PBMCs, taken on the day of the yellow fever booster vaccination. The CDR3 DNA reads as TGTGCCAGCAGTTTTAAAGAGACCACTGAAGCTTTCTTT. Translating it yields CASSFKETTEAFF.